These T cell receptor beta chains were read from a single sample in a study of blood T cell repertoires in COVID-19. The protocol was immunoSEQ multiplex PCR, while the TCRdb copy is restricted to in-frame clones and leaves out a portion. Of about 250,000 clones in the sample, 65% to 90% were seen once. The sequenced sample consisted of PBMCs or T cells enriched from blood (not recorded which). All receptors derive from a woman in her fifties or sixties with acute COVID-19. CDR3s include the opening cysteine and the closing phenylalanine or tryptophan. The D gene is left open where the match is weak. The size entry is marked missing in some rows and otherwise reads once, few, many or a size class.

V: TRBV18; J: TRBJ1-5; size: NA; D: NA; DNA: TGTGCCAGCTCTCGAGAACAGGGACCCAATCAGCCCCAGCATTTT; CDR3: CASSREQGPNQPQHF
V: TRBV18; J: TRBJ2-1; size: few; D: TRBD2; DNA: TGTGCCAGCTCACCAATTAGCGGGGACTACAATGAGCAGTTCTTC; CDR3: CASSPISGDYNEQFF
V: TRBV5-6; J: TRBJ2-6; size: NA; D: NA; DNA: TGTGCCAGCGCCTTAAACCGTGTCAGTCTGACTTTC; CDR3: CASALNRVSLTF
V: TRBV30; J: TRBJ2-7; size: NA; D: NA; DNA: TGTGCCTGGAGTCTTACAGGCAGGGACTACGAGCAGTACTTC; CDR3: CAWSLTGRDYEQYF
V: TRBV7-8; J: TRBJ2-7; size: NA; D: NA; DNA: TGTGCCAGCAGCTTAGGGAGGTCTTATGAGCAGTACTTC; CDR3: CASSLGRSYEQYF
V: TRBV7-2; J: TRBJ1-1; size: NA; D: NA; DNA: TGTGCCAGCAGGTCGGGGTACACTGAAGCTTTCTTT; CDR3: CASRSGYTEAFF
V: TRBV5-1; J: TRBJ1-5; size: NA; D: NA; DNA: TGCGCCAGCAGCTTGGGAGGCGGGGGGAGTCAGCCCCAGCATTTT; CDR3: CASSLGGGGSQPQHF
V: TRBV5-6; J: TRBJ2-5; size: NA; D: NA; DNA: TGTGCCAGCAGCCAGGCGGGTAGAGAAGAGACCCAGTACTTC; CDR3: CASSQAGREETQYF
V: TRBV11-2; J: TRBJ1-4; size: NA; D: NA; DNA: TGTGCCAGCAGCCAAGAACTGTTAGCAAATGAAAAACTGTTTTTT; CDR3: CASSQELLANEKLFF
V: TRBV6-5; J: TRBJ1-2; size: NA; D: NA; DNA: TGTGCCAGCAGTTATGGGCCGAACGGGGGCTATGGCTACACCTTC; CDR3: CASSYGPNGGYGYTF
V: TRBV3-1/TRBV3-2; J: TRBJ2-7; size: NA; D: NA; DNA: TGTGCCAGCAGCAACGGACAAACCTACGAGCAGTACTTC; CDR3: CASSNGQTYEQYF
V: TRBV10-3; J: TRBJ1-2; size: NA; D: NA; DNA: TGTGCCATCAGTGACATGACAGGCGGCTATGGCTACACCTTC; CDR3: CAISDMTGGYGYTF
V: TRBV3-1/TRBV3-2; J: TRBJ1-1; size: NA; D: TRBD1; DNA: TGTGCCAGCAGCCAAGTTGGAAGGGGGCGCCTTCTCATGAACACTGAAGCTTTCTTT; CDR3: CASSQVGRGRLLMNTEAFF
V: TRBV6-5; J: TRBJ2-2; size: NA; D: NA; DNA: TGTGCCAGCAGTTTACTAAGGAACACCGGGGAGCTGTTTTTT; CDR3: CASSLLRNTGELFF
V: TRBV3-1/TRBV3-2; J: TRBJ1-3; size: NA; D: NA; DNA: TGTGCCAGCAGCCCATTCAACAGTCCTGGAAACACCATATATTTT; CDR3: CASSPFNSPGNTIYF
V: TRBV2; J: TRBJ2-1; size: NA; D: TRBD2; DNA: TGTGCCAGCACGGGAGCGGGGGACCCCTACAATGAGCAGTTCTTC; CDR3: CASTGAGDPYNEQFF
V: TRBV14; J: TRBJ1-1; size: NA; D: NA; DNA: TGTGCCAGCATGGGGGCTTACAACACTGAAGCTTTCTTT; CDR3: CASMGAYNTEAFF
V: TRBV7-2; J: TRBJ2-3; size: NA; D: NA; DNA: TGTGCCAGCAGCTTACATACCGCAGGGGGGGATACGCAGTATTTT; CDR3: CASSLHTAGGDTQYF
V: TRBV3-1/TRBV3-2; J: TRBJ1-6; size: NA; D: TRBD1; DNA: TGTGCCAGCAGCCACCCGGGACAGCTTAATTCACCCCTCCACTTT; CDR3: CASSHPGQLNSPLHF
V: TRBV10-3; J: TRBJ1-1; size: NA; D: NA; DNA: TGTGCCACTAGACAGTTTGGGACTGAAGCTTTCTTT; CDR3: CATRQFGTEAFF
V: TRBV7-2; J: TRBJ2-3; size: NA; D: NA; DNA: TGTGCCAGCAGCTTAGGAGAGGCAGATACGCAGTATTTT; CDR3: CASSLGEADTQYF
V: TRBV29-1; J: TRBJ2-3; size: NA; D: TRBD2; DNA: TGCAGCGTTGACATAGCGGGGGTGTATACGCAGTATTTT; CDR3: CSVDIAGVYTQYF
V: TRBV10-2; J: TRBJ1-1; size: NA; D: NA; DNA: TGCGCCAGCAGTGACGGGCTGGGGAGGCGGGCGCGTACTGAAGCTTTCTTT; CDR3: CASSDGLGRRARTEAFF
V: TRBV6-2/TRBV6-3; J: TRBJ2-7; size: NA; D: TRBD1; DNA: TGTGCCAGCAGTTACTTCTCAGGGGGCTACGAGCAGTACTTC; CDR3: CASSYFSGGYEQYF
V: TRBV7-9; J: TRBJ1-1; size: NA; D: NA; DNA: TGTGCCAGCAGCTTAGTGGCAGAGAACACTGAAGCTTTCTTT; CDR3: CASSLVAENTEAFF